The 8 T cell receptor beta chains below all came from one sample that was sequenced in a study of blood T cell repertoires in COVID-19. Assay: immunoSEQ multiplex PCR; the TCRdb copy retains only in-frame clones and omits some. The sample lists about 170,000 clones; approximately 84% were seen once. Sample: peripheral blood. These receptors were obtained from a man aged 40-50 years who had recovered from COVID-19.

This chain uses TRBV6-5 with TRBJ2-3, with 12 bases lining up with TRBD2. The trim removed 5 bases at V and 2 bases at J, leaving 2 bases unmatched. Germline assignment: CDR1 MNHEY and CDR2 SVGAGI. The CDR3 extends over 15 amino acids. CDR3 region: CASSLAGGFTDTQYF. In DNA form, the CDR3 reads TGTGCCAGCAGTCTAGCGGGAGGGTTCACAGATACGCAGTATTTT.

This clone showed up just a few times. This chain joins TRBV11-3 and TRBJ1-5; D unclear. With 5 bases removed from V and 7 bases from J, the gap between germline ends came to 12 bases. CDR1 is SGHNT, CDR2 YENEEA, per germline. The CDR3 extends over 13 amino acids. The CDR3 DNA is TGTGCCAGCAGCCCGAGGGCCGGGCAGCCCCAGCATTTT. Amino acid sequence: CASSPRAGQPQHF.

The CDR3 region has the DNA TGTGCCAGTAGTGATCGGACAGGGTATCGCAATCAGCCCCAGCATTTT. The encoded protein is CASSDRTGYRNQPQHF. The J gene is TRBJ1-5, the V gene TRBV19; 8 bases match TRBD1. Unmatched junction bases numbered 8, after V lost 5 bases and J lost 2 bases. The germline V gene has CDR1 LNHDA and CDR2 SQIVND (reference sequence). This CDR3 region has 16 residues.

The gene calls are TRBV6-2 or TRBV6-3 and TRBJ1-2; TRBD1 matches 7 bases. The germline CDR1 and CDR2 sequences are MNHEY and SVGEGT. The V and J ends lost 5 bases and 4 bases, in that order; junction bases with no gene match: 10. The CDR3 length is 15 residues. CDR3 DNA: TGTGCCAGCAGTCCACAGGGGACCCTCGGCTATGGCTACACCTTC. Translating it yields CASSPQGTLGYGYTF.

There are a few counts of this clone. The sample has other DNA sequences that encode this CDR3 too. The J gene is TRBJ2-7, the V gene TRBV7-2; unclear D gene. V lost 6 bases to trimming and J lost 0 bases, with 6 bases between them. The V gene's germline CDR1 is SGHTA and CDR2 FQGNSA. The CDR3 length is 12 residues. The CDR3 DNA sequence: TGTGCCAGCAGTCCCAGCTCCTACGAGCAGTACTTC. As protein: CASSPSSYEQYF.

The chain uses TRBV19 and TRBJ1-2; 7 nucleotides line up with TRBD1. V shed 3 bases and J 2 bases; nucleotides not matched to a gene: 0. Germline V lookup: CDR1 LNHDA, CDR2 SQIVND (reference sequence). The CDR3 has 13 amino acids. The CDR3 DNA follows: TGTGCCAGTAGTATGACAGGGAACTATGGCTACACCTTC. Translation gives CASSMTGNYGYTF.

CDR3 region: CASRRYSGANVLTF. The CDR3 DNA reads as TGTGCCAGCAGACGGTACTCTGGGGCCAACGTCCTGACTTTC. This sequence joins TRBV6-4 and TRBJ2-6, with D unclear. Trimming removed 6 bases from V and 0 bases from J, with 6 bases in between. In germline, CDR1 is MRHNA, CDR2 SNTAGT. The CDR3 totals 14 residues.

This clone showed up just a few times. The chain has TRBV7-9 and TRBJ1-2; D possibly corresponds to TRBD1 (5 bases). The CDR3 has 14 residues. Germline values: CDR1 SEHNR, CDR2 FQNEAQ (reference sequence). Deletions cut 3 bases from V and 4 bases from J, with 12 bases between. The CDR3 loop is CASSLGGTVYGYTF. As DNA, the CDR3 is TGTGCCAGCAGCTTGGGGGGGACCGTCTATGGCTACACCTTC.